The clone carrying this TCR beta chain was detected once. The study drew participants aged roughly 18 to 95 years from around 24 US areas. The sample belongs to a study of blood T cell repertoires in COVID-19. For the study at large: In each case, the material was cDNA or gDNA derived from T cells, B-cell-depleted T cells, or PBMCs.

Trimming removed 4 bases at V and 0 bases at J, with 10 bases between. Germline lookup yields CDR1 SGHNT and CDR2 YYREEE (reference sequence). This CDR3 has 14 amino acids. As originally analysed: Amplification with reference gene primers provided the estimates of nucleated cell counts. This table comes from immunoSEQ multiplex PCR, and its TCRdb copy is limited to in-frame clones, with some not included. V, J and clone size were drawn from that table, and D and trimming were deduced from the DNA. In the table there are roughly 250,000 clones, more than 75% of which are singletons. The rearrangement uses TRBV5-4 and TRBJ1-1; D is possibly TRBD1 (6 bases). The clonotype originates from a middle-aged woman with acute COVID-19. The sequenced sample was PBMCs or T cells enriched from blood (not recorded which). The CDR3 is CASSPDRLNTEAFF. For the CDR3, the DNA is TGTGCCAGCAGCCCGGACAGATTGAACACTGAAGCTTTCTTT.